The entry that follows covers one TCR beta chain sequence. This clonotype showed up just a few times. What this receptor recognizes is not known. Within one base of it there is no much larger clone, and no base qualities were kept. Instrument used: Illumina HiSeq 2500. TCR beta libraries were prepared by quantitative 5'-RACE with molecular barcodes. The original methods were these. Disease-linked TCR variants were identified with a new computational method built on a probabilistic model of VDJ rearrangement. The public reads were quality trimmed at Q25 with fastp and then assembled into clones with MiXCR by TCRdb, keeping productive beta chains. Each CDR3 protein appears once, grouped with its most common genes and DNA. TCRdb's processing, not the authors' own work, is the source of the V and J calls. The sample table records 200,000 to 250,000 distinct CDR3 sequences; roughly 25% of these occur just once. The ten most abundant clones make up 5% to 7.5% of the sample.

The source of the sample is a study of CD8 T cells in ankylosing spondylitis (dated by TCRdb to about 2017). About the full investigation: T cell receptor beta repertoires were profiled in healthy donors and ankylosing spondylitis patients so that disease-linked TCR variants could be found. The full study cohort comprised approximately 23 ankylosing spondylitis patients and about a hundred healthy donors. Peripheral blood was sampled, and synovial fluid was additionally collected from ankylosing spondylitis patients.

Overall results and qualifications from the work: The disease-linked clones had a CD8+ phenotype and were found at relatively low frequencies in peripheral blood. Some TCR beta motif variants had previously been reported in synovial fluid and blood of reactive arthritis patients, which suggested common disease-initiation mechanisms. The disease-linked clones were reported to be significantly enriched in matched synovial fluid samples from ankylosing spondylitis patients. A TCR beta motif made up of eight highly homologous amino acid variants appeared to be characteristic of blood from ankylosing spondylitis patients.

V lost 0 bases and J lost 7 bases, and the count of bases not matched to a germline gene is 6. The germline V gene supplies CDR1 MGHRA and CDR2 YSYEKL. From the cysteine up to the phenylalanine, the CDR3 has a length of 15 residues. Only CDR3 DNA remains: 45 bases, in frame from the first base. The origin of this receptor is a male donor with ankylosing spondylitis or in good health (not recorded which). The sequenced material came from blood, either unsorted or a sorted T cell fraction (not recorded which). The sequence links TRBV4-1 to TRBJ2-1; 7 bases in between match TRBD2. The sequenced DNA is TGCGCCAGCAGCCAAGACCGGACTAGAAGAAATGAGCAGTTCTTC. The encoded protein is CASSQDRTRRNEQFF.